The 30 T cell receptor beta chains below were found in one sample sequenced in a study of T-cell memory formation after mild COVID-19. MiXCR was run by TCRdb on the 5' RACE reads, yielding one entry per CDR3 protein. This table holds just over 350,000 distinct CDR3 sequences, around 14% found once. The sequenced sample consisted of PBMCs or a T cell subset sorted from them (not recorded which). These receptors were obtained from a man in his late teens or twenties who had mild COVID-19 (a few samples of this study predate the infection). Cell type and time point are not known.

This clonotype came up many times. This chain connects TRBV6-6 to TRBJ1-1, with D possibly being TRBD1 (6 bases). Looked up from germline, CDR1 is MNHNY and CDR2 is SVGAGI (reference sequence). The CDR3 length is 14 residues. Trimming removed 11 bases at V and 5 bases at J, with 21 bases between. CDR3 nucleotide sequence: TGTGCCGGGGGGCAGGGTGCCTGGGGGACTGAAGCTTTCTTT. Protein: CAGGQGAWGTEAFF.

The gene calls are TRBV4-3 and TRBJ2-1, with D possibly being TRBD1 or TRBD2 (6 bases each). Germline loops: CDR1 LGHNA, CDR2 YSLEER. V gave up 9 bases and J gave up 4 bases, with 22 bases separating them. The CDR3 is made up of 16 amino acids. The CDR3 reads CASRQGLDSGYNEQFF. CDR3 nucleotides: TGCGCCAGTAGGCAGGGGTTGGATAGCGGATACAATGAGCAGTTCTTC.

This clonotype was observed many times. V and J are TRBV7-9 and TRBJ2-2, with D tentatively TRBD2 (5 bases). The CDR3 has 12 residues. V was clipped by 4 bases and J by 6 bases, with 6 bases between them. Per germline, CDR1 SEHNR and CDR2 FQNEAQ (reference sequence). CDR3 amino acids: CASSSLAGELFF. The CDR3 coding sequence is TGTGCCAGCAGCTCACTAGCCGGGGAGCTGTTTTTT.

The rearrangement joins TRBV4-1 to TRBJ1-4; the D gene is possibly TRBD1 (6 bases). CDR3 length: 15 residues. Trimming left V 2 bases short and J 3 bases short, with 10 bases between. Germline CDR1 is MGHRA and CDR2 is YSYEKL. Here the CDR3 reads CASSQRQASNEKLFF. The CDR3 nucleotides read TGCGCCAGCAGCCAAAGACAGGCTTCTAATGAAAAACTGTTTTTT.

This clonotype was seen a handful of times. The chain carries TRBV7-6 and TRBJ2-7; TRBD2 aligns across 9 bases. Germline assignment: CDR1 SGHVS and CDR2 FNYEAQ. J gave up 0 bases and V 5 bases, and 20 bases lay outside the gene matches. The CDR3 is 20 amino acids. As DNA, the CDR3 is TGTGCCAGCAGCCTCACTCTAGCGGGGAAAAACTCCCCTCCCTCCTACGAGCAGTACTTC. Its translation: CASSLTLAGKNSPPSYEQYF.

As DNA, the CDR3 is TGTGCCAGCTCCTACACGGATAATTCACCCCTCCACTTT. Translation: CASSYTDNSPLHF. The J gene is TRBJ1-6, the V gene TRBV25-1; D is ambiguous. Per germline, CDR1 MGHDK and CDR2 SYGVNS. V gave up 8 bases and J gave up 5 bases, with 10 bases separating them. This CDR3 is built from 13 residues. Filled out from reference TRBV25-1 and TRBJ1-6, the complete variable domain reads EADIYQTPRYLVIGTGKKITLECSQTMGHDKMYWYQQDPGMELHLIHYSYGVNSTEKGDLSSESTVSRIRTEHFPLTLESARPSHTSQYLCASSYTDNSPLHFGNGTRLTVT.

This clonotype was picked up many times. This rearrangement joins TRBV9 to TRBJ2-1; possible D gene TRBD2, 5 bases. The ends were cut back, 0 bases at V and 4 bases at J, with 8 bases in the middle. Germline V lookup: CDR1 SGDLS, CDR2 YYNGEE. CDR3 length equals 14 residues. The CDR3 region has the DNA TGTGCCAGCAGCGTAGGCCCGGGGTACAATGAGCAGTTCTTC. As protein: CASSVGPGYNEQFF.

There are a few counts of this clonotype. The genes are TRBV20-1 and TRBJ2-1, with 10 bases fitting TRBD2. The ends lost 5 bases at V and 3 bases at J; junction bases unmatched: 10. The CDR3 contains 16 residues. CDR1 is DFQATT, CDR2 SNEGSKA, per germline (reference sequence). CDR3 nucleotide sequence: TGCAGTGCTCATTCTGAACGGACTAGCGGCTACAATGAGCAGTTCTTC. It is translated as CSAHSERTSGYNEQFF.

V usage is TRBV5-1 and J usage is TRBJ2-2; TRBD1 matches 7 bases. After removal of 5 bases from V and 4 bases from J, the junction contained 8 bases not matched to a gene. This CDR3 comprises 15 residues. The V gene's germline CDR1 is SGHRS and CDR2 YFSETQ. The CDR3, as DNA: TGCGCCAGCAGTAAAACCTCAGGGGGCACCGGGGAGCTGTTTTTT. This gives the protein CASSKTSGGTGELFF.

This clonotype was counted between two and nine times. This sequence joins TRBV4-3 and TRBJ2-7, with a weak D call TRBD1 (6 bases). The CDR3 is 15 residues long. Germline V gene data show CDR1 as LGHNA and CDR2 as YSLEER. V gave up 0 bases and J gave up 2 bases, with 11 bases separating them. The CDR3 loop reads CASSQDAGVPYEQYF. CDR3 sequence (DNA): TGCGCCAGCAGCCAAGATGCAGGGGTCCCCTACGAGCAGTACTTC.

In this sample, this clonotype turned up a few times. The chain couples TRBV18 to TRBJ2-3; D gene unclear. Trimming took 0 bases from V and 2 from J, leaving 6 bases between them. Germline CDR1 KGHSH, CDR2 LQKENI. The CDR3 extends over 14 amino acids. CDR3 sequence reads: CASSPPGPTDTQYF. The CDR3 region has the DNA TGTGCCAGCTCACCACCAGGGCCCACAGATACGCAGTATTTT.

This clonotype showed up just a few times. The rearrangement uses TRBV5-5 and TRBJ2-3, with a weak D call TRBD2 (6 bases). The germline V gene encodes CDR1 SGHKS and CDR2 YYEKEE (reference sequence). Deletions cut 0 bases from V and 2 bases from J, with 13 bases between. CDR3 size: 16 residues. The CDR3 DNA reads TGTGCCAGCAGCTTGGCGTCGAGGGACTTCACAGATACGCAGTATTTT. It encodes CASSLASRDFTDTQYF.

The chain links TRBV4-3 to TRBJ1-2; possible D gene TRBD1, 5 bases. V was pared by 1 base and J by 3 bases, with 21 bases between. Germline V gene data show CDR1 as LGHNA and CDR2 as YSLEER. The CDR3 length is 18 residues. CDR3 amino acids: CASSQGVAGPNGDYGYTF. As DNA, the CDR3 is TGCGCCAGCAGCCAAGGGGTCGCAGGGCCCAATGGGGACTATGGCTACACCTTC.

J is TRBJ2-1 and V is TRBV7-9; TRBD2 aligns across 15 bases. The trim removed 5 bases at V and 7 bases at J, leaving 6 bases unmatched. The CDR3 totals 16 residues. The germline V gene has CDR1 SEHNR and CDR2 FQNEAQ (reference sequence). CDR3 in amino acids: CASSRKGLAGGNEQFF. CDR3 DNA sequence: TGTGCCAGCAGCCGCAAGGGACTAGCGGGGGGTAATGAGCAGTTCTTC.

This rearrangement joins TRBV20-1 to TRBJ2-4; D is undetermined. Trimming removed 4 bases from V and 8 bases from J, with 9 bases in between. Germline loops: CDR1 DFQATT, CDR2 SNEGSKA (reference sequence). There are 11 residues in the CDR3. CDR3 region: CSATSGDIQYF. For the CDR3, the DNA is TGCAGTGCTACGTCTGGGGACATTCAGTACTTC.

The chain uses TRBV20-1 and TRBJ1-2; D might be TRBD1 (6 bases). The germline V gene encodes CDR1 DFQATT and CDR2 SNEGSKA (reference sequence). V lost 6 bases, J lost 8 bases, and 16 bases lay in between. CDR3 length equals 12 residues. The CDR3 loop reads CSAGWGPRGYTF. CDR3 DNA sequence: TGCAGTGCAGGGTGGGGGCCGAGGGGCTACACCTTC.

This chain uses TRBV10-3 with TRBJ1-6; no clear D gene. CDR3 length: 17 amino acids. Germline loops: CDR1 ENHRY, CDR2 SYGVKD. V gave up 0 bases and J gave up 0 bases, with 9 bases separating them. The CDR3 region has the DNA TGTGCCATCAGTGAGTCGATGGGGAGCTCCTATAATTCACCCCTCCACTTT. Protein product: CAISESMGSSYNSPLHF.

This clonotype was seen a few times. V gene TRBV7-9 combines with J gene TRBJ2-4; D might be TRBD1 (6 bases). V gave up 0 bases and J gave up 2 bases, with 8 bases separating them. The CDR3 covers 15 residues. The V gene's germline CDR1 is SEHNR and CDR2 FQNEAQ (reference sequence). The CDR3 DNA reads TGTGCCAGCAGCTTAGCTACAGGGACCAAAAACATTCAGTACTTC. The encoded protein is CASSLATGTKNIQYF.

The table lists this clonotype with a few counts. The chain joins TRBV10-1 to TRBJ1-4; unclear D gene. V was cut by 8 bases and J by 4 bases, with 8 bases left in between. Per germline, CDR1 WNHNN and CDR2 SYGVQD (reference sequence). This CDR3 has 12 residues. CDR3 loop: CASARDNEKLFF. CDR3 DNA sequence: TGCGCCAGCGCCCGGGATAATGAAAAACTGTTTTTT.

The chain combines TRBV7-2 with TRBJ2-6; D possibly corresponds to TRBD1 (6 bases). The CDR3 has 16 residues. The V end lost 5 bases, the J end lost 3 bases, and 14 bases lay between the germline ends. Germline V gene lookup returns CDR1 SGHTA and CDR2 FQGNSA. The DNA for the CDR3 is TGTGCCAGCAGCGAGGAAACAGGGTATGGGGCCAACGTCCTGACTTTC. Translated: CASSEETGYGANVLTF.

This clonotype was seen more than once but under ten times. The V gene is TRBV20-1, the J gene TRBJ1-2, with D hard to call. Looked up from germline, CDR1 is DFQATT and CDR2 is SNEGSKA (reference sequence). The V end lost 2 bases, the J end lost 1 base, and 5 bases lay between the germline ends. The CDR3 loop spans 12 amino acids. The CDR3 spells CSARWDNYGYTF. The CDR3 region has the DNA TGCAGTGCTAGATGGGATAACTATGGCTACACCTTC.

This chain links TRBV24-1 with TRBJ2-2, with TRBD2 as a possible D gene (6 bases). This CDR3 has 12 residues. Germline V gene sequence: CDR1 KGHDR, CDR2 SFDVKD. V was cut by 9 bases and J by 6 bases, with 10 bases left in between. The CDR3 coding sequence is TGTGCCACCCTAGGAGGGCCCGGGGAGCTGTTTTTT. Translation gives CATLGGPGELFF.

This clonotype was seen ten or more times. This chain links TRBV5-1 with TRBJ2-5; no clear D gene. Looked up from germline, CDR1 is SGHRS and CDR2 is YFSETQ. The CDR3 is 12 residues long. Trimming stripped 0 bases from V and 6 bases from J, with 6 bases between. CDR3 sequence reads: CASSLDPKTQYF. The CDR3 nucleotides are TGCGCCAGCAGCTTGGACCCAAAGACCCAGTACTTC.

In its sample, this clonotype was seen many times. J is TRBJ2-3 and V is TRBV5-1, with 13 bases aligning to TRBD2. This CDR3 contains 16 residues. After removal of 3 bases from V and 6 bases from J, the junction contained 7 bases not matched to a gene. Germline V CDR1 and CDR2: SGHRS, YFSETQ. The CDR3: CASSSPVLAGGDTQYF. The CDR3 DNA follows: TGCGCCAGCAGCTCCCCCGTACTAGCGGGGGGGGATACGCAGTATTTT. Filled out from reference TRBV5-1 and TRBJ2-3, the complete variable domain reads KAGVTQTPRYLIKTRGQQVTLSCSPISGHRSVSWYQQTPGQGLQFLFEYFSETQRNKGNFPGRFSGRQFSNSRSEMNVSTLELGDSALYLCASSSPVLAGGDTQYFGPGTRLTVL.

The chain has TRBV20-1 and TRBJ2-5, with D hard to call. This CDR3 spans 14 amino acids. Per the germline V gene, CDR1 is DFQATT and CDR2 is SNEGSKA (reference sequence). The V end lost 0 bases, the J end lost 1 base, and 9 bases lay between the germline ends. The CDR3 sequence: CSARDLVFQETQYF. CDR3 sequence (DNA): TGCAGTGCTAGAGATCTAGTTTTCCAAGAGACCCAGTACTTC.

Comments on this clonotype: The junction and the germline gene differ at one end; a read error may be behind it. Written as DNA, the CDR3 is TGTGCCAGCAGCCAAGACCCCACAGGGGTGCTTTACTTT. Amino acid sequence: CASSQDPTGVLYF. The rearrangement uses TRBV14 and TRBJ1-6; the match to TRBD1 covers 7 bases. This CDR3 spans 13 amino acids. Germline V lookup: CDR1 SGHDN, CDR2 FVKESK. Based on the CDR3 plus reference TRBV14 and TRBJ1-6, the full variable domain is EAGVTQFPSHSVIEKGQTVTLRCDPISGHDNLYWYRRVMGKEIKFLLHFVKESKQDESGMPNNRFLAERTGGTYSTLKVQPAELEDSGVYFCASSQDPTGVLYFGNGTRLTVT.

This clonotype was seen a handful of times. The chain couples TRBV11-2 to TRBJ2-2, with D possibly matching TRBD2 (6 bases). V lost 6 bases and J lost 6, with 14 bases in between. This CDR3 is built from 14 residues. Germline CDR1 SGHAT, CDR2 FQNNGV. The CDR3 nucleotides read TGTGCCAGCAGGCTCGTGTGGGGGGCCGGGGAGCTGTTTTTT. Its protein product is CASRLVWGAGELFF. Together with reference TRBV11-2 and TRBJ2-2, the CDR3 gives the full variable domain: EAGVAQSPRYKIIEKRQSVAFWCNPISGHATLYWYQQILGQGPKLLIQFQNNGVVDDSQLPKDRFSAERLKGVDSTLKIQPAKLEDSAVYLCASRLVWGAGELFFGEGSRLTVL.

This clonotype was observed a handful of times. V is TRBV6-4 and J is TRBJ2-1; 7 bases align to TRBD2. CDR1 and CDR2 (germline): MRHNA, SNTAGT. This CDR3 is built from 14 residues. Trimming at V came to 2 bases and at J to 5 bases, leaving 3 bases not matched to a gene. CDR3 sequence: CASSDGLENNEQFF. Here the CDR3 DNA reads TGTGCCAGCAGTGACGGACTAGAAAACAATGAGCAGTTCTTC.

This clonotype came up a few times. J is TRBJ2-1 and V is TRBV5-1, with 7 bases fitting TRBD1. The CDR3 has 14 amino acids. Germline loops: CDR1 SGHRS, CDR2 YFSETQ. V lost 0 bases, J lost 6 bases, and 3 bases stayed unmatched. Here the CDR3 reads CASSLVRGSNEQFF. CDR3 sequence (DNA): TGCGCCAGCAGCTTGGTCAGGGGGTCCAATGAGCAGTTCTTC.

The rearrangement links TRBV24-1 to TRBJ2-2; TRBD2 agrees at 11 bases. Germline assignment: CDR1 KGHDR and CDR2 SFDVKD. This CDR3 is built from 17 residues. Trimming cost V 0 bases and J 5 bases; bases outside gene matches: 4. CDR3 bases: TGTGCCACCAGTGATTTGCTGACTAGCGGGGATACCGGGGAGCTGTTTTTT. It translates to CATSDLLTSGDTGELFF.